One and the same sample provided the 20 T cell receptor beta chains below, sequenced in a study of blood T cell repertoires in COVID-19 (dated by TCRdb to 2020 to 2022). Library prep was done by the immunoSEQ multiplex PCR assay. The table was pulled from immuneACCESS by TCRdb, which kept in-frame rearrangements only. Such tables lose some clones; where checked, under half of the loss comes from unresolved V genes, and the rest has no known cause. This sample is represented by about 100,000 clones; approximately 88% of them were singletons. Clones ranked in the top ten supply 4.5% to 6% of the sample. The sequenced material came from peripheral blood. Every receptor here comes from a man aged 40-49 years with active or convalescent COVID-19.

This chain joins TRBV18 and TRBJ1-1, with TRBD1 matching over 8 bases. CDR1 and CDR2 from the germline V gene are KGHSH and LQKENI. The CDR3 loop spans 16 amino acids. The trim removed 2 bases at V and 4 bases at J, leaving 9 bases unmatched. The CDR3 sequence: CASSPFGTGRSTEAFF. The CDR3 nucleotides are TGTGCCAGCTCACCATTCGGGACAGGACGGAGCACTGAAGCTTTCTTT.

In DNA, the CDR3 is TGTGCCAGCAGCTTGTCACGGCGGAATGGAAACACCATATATTTT. Translation gives CASSLSRRNGNTIYF. V usage is TRBV5-6 and J usage is TRBJ1-3; D gene unclear. Trimming took off 1 base at V and 3 bases at J, with 11 bases between the two ends. CDR1 SGHDT and CDR2 YYEEEE come from the germline V gene. The CDR3 length is 15 residues.

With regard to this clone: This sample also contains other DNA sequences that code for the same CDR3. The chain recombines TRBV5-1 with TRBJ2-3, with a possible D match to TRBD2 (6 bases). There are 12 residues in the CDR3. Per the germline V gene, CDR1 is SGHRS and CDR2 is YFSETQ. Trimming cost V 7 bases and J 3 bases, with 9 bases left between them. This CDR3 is CASRESTDTQYF. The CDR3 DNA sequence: TGCGCCAGCCGGGAGTCTACAGATACGCAGTATTTT.

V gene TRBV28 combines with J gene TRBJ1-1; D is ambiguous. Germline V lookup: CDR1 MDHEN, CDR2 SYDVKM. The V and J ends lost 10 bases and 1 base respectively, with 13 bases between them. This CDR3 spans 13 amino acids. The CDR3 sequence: CATQLHQNTEAFF. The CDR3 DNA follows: TGTGCCACCCAATTACACCAGAACACTGAAGCTTTCTTT. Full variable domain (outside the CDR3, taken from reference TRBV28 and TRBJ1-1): DVKVTQSSRYLVKRTGEKVFLECVQDMDHENMFWYRQDPGLGLRLIYFSYDVKMKEKGDIPEGYSVSREKKERFSLILESASTNQTSMYLCATQLHQNTEAFFGQGTRLTVV.

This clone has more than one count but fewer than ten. In DNA, the CDR3 is TGTGCCAGCAGCCGAGAAAAAACACAGGGTCAAGGCTACACCTTC. Amino acid sequence: CASSREKTQGQGYTF. The V gene is TRBV7-8, the J gene TRBJ1-2, with D possibly matching TRBD1 (6 bases). V lost 5 bases and J 8 bases, leaving 21 bases between the germline ends. Germline values: CDR1 SGHVS, CDR2 FQNEAQ. The CDR3 is 15 residues long. The full variable domain, in which reference TRBV7-8 and TRBJ1-2 provide the parts outside the CDR3, is GAGVSQSPRYKVAKRGQDVALRCDPISGHVSLFWYQQALGQGPEFLTYFQNEAQLDKSGLPSDRFFAERPEGSVSTLKIQRTQQEDSAVYLCASSREKTQGQGYTFGSGTRLTVV.

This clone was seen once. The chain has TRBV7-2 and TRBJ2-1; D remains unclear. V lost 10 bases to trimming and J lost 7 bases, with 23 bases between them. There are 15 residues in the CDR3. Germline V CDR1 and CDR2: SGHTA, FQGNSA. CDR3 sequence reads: CATSSPKQFNNEQFF. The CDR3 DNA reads TGTGCCACCTCATCCCCTAAACAGTTTAATAATGAGCAGTTCTTC.

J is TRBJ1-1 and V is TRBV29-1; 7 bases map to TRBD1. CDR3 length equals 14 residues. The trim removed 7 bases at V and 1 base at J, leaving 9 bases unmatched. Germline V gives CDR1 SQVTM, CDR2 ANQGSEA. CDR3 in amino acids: CSALRTGGNTEAFF. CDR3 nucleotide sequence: TGCAGCGCCCTTAGGACAGGAGGGAACACTGAAGCTTTCTTT. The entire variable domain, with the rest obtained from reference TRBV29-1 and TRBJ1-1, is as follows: SAVISQKPSRDICQRGTSLTIQCQVDSQVTMMFWYRQQPGQSLTLIATANQGSEATYESGFVIDKFPISRPNLTFSTLTVSNMSPEDSSIYLCSALRTGGNTEAFFGQGTRLTVV.

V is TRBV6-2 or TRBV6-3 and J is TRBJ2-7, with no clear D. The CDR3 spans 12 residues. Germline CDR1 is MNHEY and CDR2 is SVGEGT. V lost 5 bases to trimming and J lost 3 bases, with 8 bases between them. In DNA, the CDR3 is TGTGCCAGCAGTGATATGAGCTACGAGCAGTACTTC. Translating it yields CASSDMSYEQYF.

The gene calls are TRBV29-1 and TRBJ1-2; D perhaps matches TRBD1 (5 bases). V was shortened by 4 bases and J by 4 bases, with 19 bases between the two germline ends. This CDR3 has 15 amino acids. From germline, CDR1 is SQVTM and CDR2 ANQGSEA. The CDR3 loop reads CSVVRGTGGIYGYTF. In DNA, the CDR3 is TGCAGCGTTGTCCGCGGGACGGGAGGAATCTATGGCTACACCTTC.

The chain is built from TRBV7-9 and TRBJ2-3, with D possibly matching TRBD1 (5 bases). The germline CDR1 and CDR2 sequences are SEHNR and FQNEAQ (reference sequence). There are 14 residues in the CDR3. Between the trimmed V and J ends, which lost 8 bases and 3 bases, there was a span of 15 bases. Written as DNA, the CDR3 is TGTGCCAGCCGCCCGGCAGGGTCGACAGATACGCAGTATTTT. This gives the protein CASRPAGSTDTQYF.

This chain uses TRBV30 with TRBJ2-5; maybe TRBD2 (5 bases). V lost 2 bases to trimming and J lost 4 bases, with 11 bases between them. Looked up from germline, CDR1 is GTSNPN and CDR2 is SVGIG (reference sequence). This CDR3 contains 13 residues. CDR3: CAWSSRDRETQYF. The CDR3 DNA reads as TGTGCCTGGAGTTCGAGGGATCGAGAGACCCAGTACTTC. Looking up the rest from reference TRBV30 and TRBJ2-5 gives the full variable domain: SQTIHQWPATLVQPVGSPLSLECTVEGTSNPNLYWYRQAAGRGLQLLFYSVGIGQISSEVPQNLSASRPQDRQFILSSKKLLLSDSGFYLCAWSSRDRETQYFGPGTRLLVL.

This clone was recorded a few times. Here the CDR3 reads CASSPDRRSPKANYGYTF. DNA of the CDR3: TGTGCCAGCAGCCCCGACAGACGGTCCCCAAAGGCTAACTATGGCTACACCTTC. V usage is TRBV6-2 or TRBV6-3 and J usage is TRBJ1-2; a possible D gene is TRBD1 (5 bases). V was cut by 6 bases and J by 0 bases, with 23 bases left in between. This CDR3 region has 18 residues. Germline lookup yields CDR1 MNHEY and CDR2 SVGEGT.

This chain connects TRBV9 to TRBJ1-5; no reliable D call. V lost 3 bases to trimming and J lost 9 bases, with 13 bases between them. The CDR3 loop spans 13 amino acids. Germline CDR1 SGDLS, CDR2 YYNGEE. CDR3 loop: CASSESPGMPQHF. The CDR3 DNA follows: TGTGCCAGCAGCGAGAGCCCCGGGATGCCCCAGCATTTT.

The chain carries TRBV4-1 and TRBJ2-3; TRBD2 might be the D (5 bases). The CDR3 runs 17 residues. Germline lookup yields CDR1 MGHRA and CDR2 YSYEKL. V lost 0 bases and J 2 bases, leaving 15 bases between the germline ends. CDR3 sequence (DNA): TGCGCCAGCAGCCAAGATTCTACGAGGGCTAACACAGATACGCAGTATTTT. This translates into CASSQDSTRANTDTQYF.

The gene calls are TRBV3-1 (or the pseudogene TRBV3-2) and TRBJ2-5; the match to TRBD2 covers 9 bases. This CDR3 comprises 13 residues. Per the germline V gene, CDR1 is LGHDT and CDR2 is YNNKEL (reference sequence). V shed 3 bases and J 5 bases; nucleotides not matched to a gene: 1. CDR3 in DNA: TGTGCCAGCAGCCAGAGCGGGAGGGAGACCCAGTACTTC. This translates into CASSQSGRETQYF.

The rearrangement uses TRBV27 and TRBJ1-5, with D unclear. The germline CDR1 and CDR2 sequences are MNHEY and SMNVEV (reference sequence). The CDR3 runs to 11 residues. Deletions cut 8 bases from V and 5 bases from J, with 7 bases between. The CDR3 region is CASGPYQPQHF. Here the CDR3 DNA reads TGTGCCAGCGGCCCATATCAGCCCCAGCATTTT.

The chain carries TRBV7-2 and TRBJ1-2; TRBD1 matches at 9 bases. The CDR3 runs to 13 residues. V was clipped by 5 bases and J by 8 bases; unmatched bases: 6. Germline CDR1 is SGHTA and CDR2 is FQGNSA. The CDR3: CASSRTGGYGYTF. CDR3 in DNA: TGTGCCAGCAGCCGAACAGGGGGCTACGGCTACACCTTC. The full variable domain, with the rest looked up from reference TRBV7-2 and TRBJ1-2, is GAGVSQSPSNKVTEKGKDVELRCDPISGHTALYWYRQSLGQGLEFLIYFQGNSAPDKSGLPSDRFSAERTGGSVSTLTIQRTQQEDSAVYLCASSRTGGYGYTFGSGTRLTVV.

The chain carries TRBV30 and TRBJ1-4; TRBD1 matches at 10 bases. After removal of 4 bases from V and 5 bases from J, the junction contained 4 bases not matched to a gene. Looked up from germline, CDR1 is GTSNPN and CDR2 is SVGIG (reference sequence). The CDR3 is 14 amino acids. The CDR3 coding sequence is TGTGCCTGGAACAAGGGACAGGGGAATGAAAAACTGTTTTTT. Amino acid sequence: CAWNKGQGNEKLFF.

CDR3 residues: CASSLSTSRAQHF. In DNA, the CDR3 is TGTGCCAGCAGTTTATCGACGTCGAGGGCCCAGCATTTT. This sequence joins TRBV12-3 or TRBV12-4 and TRBJ1-5; D unclear. This CDR3 has 13 residues. V lost 2 bases to trimming and J lost 11 bases, with 13 bases between them.

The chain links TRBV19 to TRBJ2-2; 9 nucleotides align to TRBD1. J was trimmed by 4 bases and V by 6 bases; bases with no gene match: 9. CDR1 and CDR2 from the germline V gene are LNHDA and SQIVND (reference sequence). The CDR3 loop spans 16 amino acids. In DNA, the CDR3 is TGTGCCAGTAGCCCCAGGGGACAGGGATTCACCGGGGAGCTGTTTTTT. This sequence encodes CASSPRGQGFTGELFF.